The text below deals with one T cell receptor beta chain. This clone was found a few times. The clone's antigen remains unknown. No much larger clonotype is one base removed from it; base qualities were not supplied. Sequences MNHEY (CDR1) and SMNVEV (CDR2) are obtained from the germline V gene (reference sequence). V and J lose 9 bases and 4 bases, and a span of 22 bases separates them. The CDR3, from cysteine to phenylalanine, totals 16 residues. CDR3 DNA only is kept here, 48 bases in frame from base 1. TCRbeta CDR3 regions were amplified from genomic DNA by means of the immunoSEQ Assay, a bias-controlled multiplex PCR. Regarding the original processing steps: The number of nucleated cells in each sample was estimated by amplification of reference gene primers within the assay. To quantify the absolute abundance of each unique TCRbeta CDR3 rearrangement, sequence reads were collapsed and filtered. For each sample, productive Simpson clonality was calculated as the square root of Simpson's diversity index over productive rearrangements. TCRdb obtained this table from immuneACCESS and retained in-frame rearrangements with V and J assigned. These tables miss some clones; where compared with another copy, unresolved V genes account for less than half of the shortfall, and the remainder is unexplained. The DNA was the basis for D and trimming; V, J and clone size are from that table. The sample includes under 200,000 clones, with 90% observed a single time. Approximately 0.5% of the sample is in the top ten clones.

Each collaborating institution followed its own protocols to collect whole blood in K2EDTA tubes. Collaborator samples were shipped for TCRbeta analysis as frozen whole blood, isolated PBMCs, or DNA extracted from either sample type. The data are from a study of blood T cell repertoires in COVID-19 (dated by TCRdb to 2020 to 2022). Concerning the study at large: Samples covering the acute and convalescent phases of COVID-19 were provided by collaborators in the United States, Italy and Spain. The prospective study material was composed of cDNA or gDNA derived from T cells, B-cell-depleted T cells, or PBMCs. Deeply sampled blood TCRbeta repertoires from subjects exposed to, actively infected with, or recovered from COVID-19 were included in the dataset. A freely available public database, intended as a resource for researchers studying the immune response to SARS-CoV-2, is where the repertoires were released. Samples came from the ongoing ImmuneRACE study (first 160 participants) plus 1,254 subjects from 6 global collaborators. The sample metadata nearly always contained a de-identified subject ID, COVID-19 status, age in years and sex. HLA class I and class II types, where available, came from metadata supplied by the sample provider rather than from assay-based typing. General study outcomes and caveats: The amount of clinical and demographic metadata varied by source and participant and was provided uncurated.

Sequencing was performed on peripheral blood. This chain is built from TRBV27 and TRBJ2-1, with the D segment identity uncertain. The sequence was obtained from a man aged 50 to 60 with acute or convalescent COVID-19. For the CDR3, the sequence is CARITVSNLFYNEQFF. DNA sequence: TGTGCCAGGATCACCGTAAGCAACCTTTTTTACAATGAGCAGTTCTTC.